The rows below give T cell receptor beta chains drawn from one sample of a study of cytomegalovirus exposure and HLA in healthy donors. The protocol was immunoSEQ multiplex PCR, while the TCRdb copy is restricted to in-frame clones and leaves out a portion. The sample spans just over 20,000 clones; the ten largest clones claim around 23%. Sequenced sample: PBMCs. The receptors were sampled from a man aged 55-75 years in good health and CMV-seropositive. The CDR3 runs from the conserved cysteine through the conserved F or W. D genes are given only for firm matches. Clone size is not always given. Where it is, it says once, few, many or a class for expanded clones.

v_gene	j_gene	d_gene	abundance	CDR3aa	CDR3nt
TRBV5-4	TRBJ2-2	TRBD2	.	CASSRHSGRADGELFF	TGTGCCAGCAGCCGACATAGCGGGAGGGCCGACGGGGAGCTGTTTTTT
TRBV4-2	TRBJ2-7	.	.	CATHRARNEQYF	TGTGCCACCCACAGGGCCCGGAACGAGCAGTACTTC
TRBV4-1	TRBJ2-1	TRBD1	.	CASRSRTGSGVDNEQFF	TGCGCCAGCAGATCGAGGACAGGCTCCGGGGTCGACAATGAGCAGTTCTTC
TRBV7-2	TRBJ2-6	.	.	CASSLGGAGANVLTF	TGTGCCAGCAGCTTAGGGGGGGCTGGGGCCAACGTCCTGACTTTC
TRBV4-1	TRBJ2-4	.	medium-sized	CASSQASQDIQYF	TGCGCCAGCAGCCAAGCGTCCCAGGACATTCAGTACTTC
TRBV4-1	TRBJ1-1	.	.	CASSRGGVNTEAFF	TGCGCCAGCAGCCGAGGGGGGGTGAACACTGAAGCTTTCTTT
TRBV5-1	TRBJ2-5	.	.	CASTVAGAGQETQYF	TGCGCCAGCACCGTGGCCGGAGCGGGCCAAGAGACCCAGTACTTC
TRBV6-5	TRBJ2-2	.	.	CASSYGGNTGELFF	TGTGCCAGCAGTTACGGAGGGAACACCGGGGAGCTGTTTTTT
TRBV28	TRBJ1-2	TRBD1	.	CATTGGIDYGYTF	TGTGCCACCACAGGGGGAATAGACTATGGCTACACCTTC
TRBV7-6	TRBJ2-2	TRBD2	.	CASSLAGGGGRNTGELFF	TGTGCCAGCAGCTTAGCTGGTGGCGGCGGGAGGAACACCGGGGAGCTGTTTTTT
TRBV19	TRBJ2-7	TRBD2	.	CASSIASGSSYEQYF	TGTGCCAGTAGTATAGCGAGCGGGAGCTCCTACGAGCAGTACTTC
TRBV7-9	TRBJ2-1	TRBD2	.	CASSSGTSGYNEQFF	TGTGCCAGCAGCTCCGGGACTAGCGGTTACAATGAGCAGTTCTTC
TRBV7-8	TRBJ2-2	TRBD1	.	CASRWGQRNTGELFF	TGTGCCAGCAGGTGGGGACAGAGAAACACCGGGGAGCTGTTTTTT
TRBV18	TRBJ2-7	TRBD2	.	CASSSREAWNSYEQYF	TGTGCCAGCTCATCCCGGGAGGCCTGGAATTCCTACGAGCAGTACTTC
TRBV19	TRBJ2-7	.	.	CASRPAAAYEQYF	TGTGCCAGTAGACCAGCGGCCGCCTACGAGCAGTACTTC
TRBV19	TRBJ2-2	TRBD1	.	CASSPPGGQGAIGELFF	TGTGCCAGTAGTCCCCCCGGGGGACAGGGGGCGATCGGGGAGCTGTTTTTT
TRBV29-1	TRBJ2-7	TRBD2	.	CSALGTSGLKADEQYF	TGCAGCGCCCTGGGGACTAGCGGCCTAAAGGCGGACGAGCAGTACTTC
TRBV19	TRBJ2-7	TRBD1	.	CASRDGQGSSYEQYF	TGTGCCAGTAGGGATGGACAGGGGAGCTCCTACGAGCAGTACTTC
TRBV5-4	TRBJ1-1	.	.	CASSGMDKGGTEAFF	TGTGCCAGCAGCGGGATGGACAAGGGGGGGACTGAAGCTTTCTTT
TRBV5-4	TRBJ2-3	.	.	CASSLDRTVNTQYF	TGTGCCAGCAGCTTAGACAGGACCGTAAATACGCAGTATTTT
TRBV19	TRBJ1-5	.	.	CASSISWSLQGVAQHF	TGTGCCAGTAGTATCTCATGGAGCCTTCAAGGGGTGGCCCAGCATTTT
TRBV18	TRBJ1-5	.	.	CASSPQGGGNQPQHF	TGTGCCAGCTCACCCCAGGGAGGGGGCAATCAGCCCCAGCATTTT
TRBV5-8	TRBJ2-2	TRBD2	medium-sized	CASTRGGYTGELFF	TGTGCCAGCACCCGGGGGGGTTACACCGGGGAGCTGTTTTTT
TRBV11-3	TRBJ2-7	TRBD2	.	CASSLTSGNSYEQYF	TGTGCCAGCAGCTTAACTAGCGGGAACTCCTACGAGCAGTACTTC
TRBV4-2	TRBJ2-6	.	.	CASSQQGAGANVLTF	TGTGCCAGCAGCCAACAGGGCGCTGGGGCCAACGTCCTGACTTTC
TRBV27	TRBJ2-1	.	medium-sized	CASSFFSGVGNEQFF	TGTGCCAGCAGTTTTTTTTCGGGAGTAGGCAATGAGCAGTTCTTC
TRBV5-6	TRBJ2-5	.	.	CASSLFTGGMETQYF	TGTGCCAGCAGCTTATTTACGGGGGGCATGGAGACCCAGTACTTC
TRBV7-8	TRBJ2-2	TRBD2	.	CASSLMRGDTGELFF	TGTGCCAGCAGCTTAATGCGGGGGGACACCGGGGAGCTGTTTTTT
TRBV28	TRBJ2-7	.	.	CASGTVTYEQYF	TGTGCCAGCGGAACAGTTACCTACGAGCAGTACTTC
TRBV5-1	TRBJ2-1	TRBD1	.	CASSPGTGAANEQFF	TGCGCCAGCAGCCCCGGGACAGGGGCGGCGAATGAGCAGTTCTTC
TRBV5-1	TRBJ2-7	TRBD1	.	CASSSGGADEQYF	TGCGCCAGCAGCTCAGGGGGCGCGGACGAGCAGTACTTC
TRBV10-2	TRBJ1-3	.	.	CASSDYTGSGNTIYF	TGCGCCAGCAGCGATTACACAGGGTCTGGAAACACCATATATTTT
TRBV18	TRBJ2-7	.	.	CASSPLLSRSYEQYF	TGTGCCAGCTCACCACTATTGTCTAGATCCTACGAGCAGTACTTC
TRBV7-9	TRBJ1-2	.	.	CASSRWDFLGVGYTF	TGTGCCAGCAGCCGATGGGACTTCCTAGGGGTTGGCTACACCTTC
TRBV19	TRBJ2-7	.	.	CASSRGDTVGEQYF	TGTGCCAGTAGTAGGGGCGACACAGTCGGGGAGCAGTACTTC
TRBV7-9	TRBJ2-3	.	.	CASSPGAGAESPHTDTQYF	TGTGCCAGCAGCCCGGGGGCGGGGGCCGAATCCCCACACACAGATACGCAGTATTTT
TRBV10-3	TRBJ2-7	TRBD1	.	CAISEGDRGTYEQYF	TGTGCCATCAGTGAAGGGGACAGGGGTACCTACGAGCAGTACTTC
TRBV19	TRBJ1-2	TRBD1	.	CASRTTGTGGFGYTF	TGTGCCAGTAGGACAACCGGGACAGGGGGCTTTGGCTACACCTTC
TRBV4-1	TRBJ2-4	.	.	CASSSWWGQLAKNIQYF	TGCGCCAGCAGCTCCTGGTGGGGGCAGCTAGCCAAAAACATTCAGTACTTC
TRBV28	TRBJ1-1	TRBD1	.	CASSSMTGAEAFF	TGTGCCAGCAGTTCAATGACAGGGGCTGAAGCTTTCTTT
TRBV6-4	TRBJ1-1	.	.	CASSASPGNTEAFF	TGTGCCAGCAGTGCCTCTCCGGGGAACACTGAAGCTTTCTTT